Listed below are T cell receptor beta chains from one sample, sequenced in a study of identical twins. TCRdb used MiXCR to reprocess the 5' RACE reads, holding one entry per CDR3 protein. The sample has fewer than 250,000 distinct CDR3 sequences, approximately 7.8% seen once. These data were also filed under a second study, of yellow fever vaccine responses in identical twins.

Sequencing was carried out using CD8+ T cells sorted from blood. The source of these receptors is a woman between 18 and 29 years old in good health. Each CDR3 is given with its conserved first and last residue. A D gene is named only where the DNA matches it firmly. Clone size appears in some rows only: once, few, many, or a class for an expanded clone.

D gene | clone size | J gene | V gene | CDR3 protein | CDR3 DNA
TRBD1 | NA | TRBJ1-1 | TRBV28 | CASSPGFRGWNTEAFF | TGTGCCAGCAGTCCTGGTTTCAGGGGGTGGAACACTGAAGCTTTCTTT
NA | many | TRBJ2-2 | TRBV7-9 | CASSYPEPEWRELFF | TGTGCCAGCAGCTACCCCGAACCGGAATGGAGGGAGCTGTTTTTT
NA | few | TRBJ2-7 | TRBV13 | CASSLDQGRAYEQYF | TGTGCCAGCAGCTTAGACCAGGGGAGGGCCTACGAGCAGTACTTC
NA | NA | TRBJ2-2 | TRBV6-1 | CASSELLQDNTGELFF | TGTGCCAGCAGTGAGTTGTTACAGGACAACACCGGGGAGCTGTTTTTT
NA | many | TRBJ2-7 | TRBV5-6 | CASRLGSIEEQYF | TGTGCCAGCCGTCTTGGTAGTATCGAGGAGCAGTACTTC
TRBD2 | many | TRBJ2-1 | TRBV7-9 | CASSLTSGGANEQFF | TGTGCCAGCAGCTTAACTAGCGGGGGGGCAAATGAGCAGTTCTTC
NA | NA | TRBJ2-1 | TRBV21-1 | CASSPSGEYLYNEQFF | TGTGCCAGCAGCCCCTCGGGGGAGTACCTCTACAATGAGCAGTTCTTC
TRBD2 | NA | TRBJ2-1 | TRBV2 | CASSGAGGRNEQFF | TGTGCCAGCAGTGGGGCGGGGGGGCGAAATGAGCAGTTCTTC
NA | many | TRBJ2-3 | TRBV5-6 | CASSLVDGGVADTQYF | TGTGCCAGCAGCTTGGTGGACGGAGGAGTGGCGGATACGCAGTATTTT
TRBD1 | many | TRBJ1-4 | TRBV7-9 | CASSFSTGGYEKLFF | TGTGCCAGCAGCTTTTCGACAGGGGGCTATGAAAAACTGTTTTTT
TRBD1 | many | TRBJ2-1 | TRBV28 | CASSPGTDYNEQFF | TGTGCCAGCAGTCCCGGGACAGACTACAATGAGCAGTTCTTC
NA | many | TRBJ2-3 | TRBV6-5 | CASSYSRGSTDTQYF | TGTGCCAGCAGTTACTCCCGGGGGAGCACAGATACGCAGTATTTT
NA | many | TRBJ2-7 | TRBV7-8 | CASSLELLDEQYF | TGTGCCAGCAGCTTAGAGCTTTTGGACGAGCAGTACTTC
NA | many | TRBJ2-1 | TRBV29-1 | CSVEGLRLSSYNEQFF | TGCAGCGTTGAAGGTCTGCGGCTGAGCTCCTACAATGAGCAGTTCTTC
NA | few | TRBJ2-7 | TRBV2 | CASTFRPDSGYEQYF | TGTGCCAGCACGTTTCGGCCGGATTCTGGCTACGAGCAGTACTTC
NA | many | TRBJ2-2 | TRBV29-1 | CSVETGRGGELFF | TGCAGCGTTGAGACCGGTCGGGGCGGGGAGCTGTTTTTT
TRBD2 | NA | TRBJ2-7 | TRBV7-8 | CASSPETSSEYEQYF | TGTGCCAGCAGCCCGGAGACTAGCTCCGAGTACGAGCAGTACTTC
NA | NA | TRBJ2-5 | TRBV2 | CASEKGTETQYF | TGTGCCAGCGAAAAAGGAACAGAGACCCAGTACTTC
NA | many | TRBJ1-2 | TRBV5-1 | CASSFALDSYGYTF | TGCGCCAGCAGCTTCGCCCTGGACAGCTATGGCTACACCTTC
NA | NA | TRBJ1-2 | TRBV6-1 | CASSRADSSVYGYTF | TGTGCCAGCAGTCGGGCGGACAGTTCCGTCTATGGCTACACCTTC
NA | NA | TRBJ1-1 | TRBV12-5 | CASGTDVFHTEAFF | TGTGCTAGTGGAACGGACGTGTTTCACACTGAAGCTTTCTTT
NA | many | TRBJ2-6 | TRBV9 | CATTSGRSGANVLTF | TGTGCCACCACCTCAGGGCGCTCTGGGGCCAACGTCCTGACTTTC
NA | many | TRBJ2-7 | TRBV12-3/TRBV12-4 | CASSSSPGEQYF | TGTGCCAGCAGTTCTAGCCCGGGTGAGCAGTACTTC
NA | NA | TRBJ2-1 | TRBV6-6 | CASNTEVRNEQFF | TGTGCCAGCAACACGGAGGTCCGCAATGAGCAGTTCTTC
NA | few | TRBJ2-3 | TRBV27 | CASGRRASTDTQYF | TGTGCCAGCGGTCGAAGGGCTAGCACAGATACGCAGTATTTT
NA | few | TRBJ1-1 | TRBV6-1 | CASDSGEGTEAFF | TGTGCCAGCGACTCGGGCGAGGGGACTGAAGCTTTCTTT
NA | NA | TRBJ2-1 | TRBV19 | CASSTYAGFNEQFF | TGTGCCAGTAGTACCTACGCGGGCTTCAATGAGCAGTTCTTC
TRBD2 | few | TRBJ2-5 | TRBV29-1 | CSVAGLAGGREQETQYF | TGCAGCGTTGCTGGACTAGCGGGAGGGCGGGAGCAAGAGACCCAGTACTTC
NA | few | TRBJ2-4 | TRBV3-1 | CASSQTSVEFGVAKNIQYF | TGTGCCAGCAGCCAAACGTCAGTAGAGTTCGGAGTTGCCAAAAACATTCAGTACTTC
NA | many | TRBJ2-5 | TRBV28 | CASSLEDTQETQYF | TGTGCCAGCAGCCTCGAGGATACCCAAGAGACCCAGTACTTC
NA | many | TRBJ1-4 | TRBV7-2 | CASSSLGKGNEKLFF | TGTGCCAGCAGCTCACTAGGGAAGGGTAATGAAAAACTGTTTTTT
TRBD2 | NA | TRBJ2-2 | TRBV5-1 | CASSFIAGTGELFF | TGCGCCAGCAGCTTTATAGCGGGGACCGGGGAGCTGTTTTTT
NA | NA | TRBJ2-7 | TRBV19 | CASRRDPLGDEQYF | TGTGCCAGTCGCCGGGACCCACTCGGAGACGAGCAGTACTTC
NA | few | TRBJ2-1 | TRBV7-2 | CASSLPTDPGGSYNEQFF | TGTGCCAGCAGCTTACCCACAGACCCTGGGGGCTCCTACAATGAGCAGTTCTTC
NA | NA | TRBJ2-2 | TRBV7-9 | CASSFGPSQNTGELFF | TGTGCCAGCAGCTTCGGGCCCTCCCAGAACACCGGGGAGCTGTTTTTT
TRBD1 | few | TRBJ2-5 | TRBV28 | CASSLGWTGGPETQYF | TGTGCCAGCAGTTTGGGCTGGACAGGGGGACCAGAGACCCAGTACTTC
TRBD2 | many | TRBJ2-1 | TRBV4-2 | CASSQESRLAGGGSYNEQFF | TGTGCCAGCAGCCAAGAGTCAAGACTAGCGGGAGGGGGGTCCTACAATGAGCAGTTCTTC
TRBD2 | many | TRBJ2-1 | TRBV3-1 | CASSQEASGYNEQFF | TGTGCCAGCAGCCAAGAGGCTAGCGGCTACAATGAGCAGTTCTTC
NA | NA | TRBJ1-5 | TRBV4-1 | CASSRVEVGNQPQHF | TGCGCCAGCAGCCGGGTAGAGGTCGGCAATCAGCCCCAGCATTTT
NA | NA | TRBJ1-1 | TRBV5-5 | CASSFSEMNTEAFF | TGTGCCAGCAGCTTCAGCGAAATGAACACTGAAGCTTTCTTT
TRBD2 | NA | TRBJ2-1 | TRBV20-1 | CSAAGTSGIDEQFF | TGCAGTGCTGCCGGGACTAGCGGGATTGATGAGCAGTTCTTC
TRBD2 | few | TRBJ2-3 | TRBV29-1 | CSGLLAGNIGTDTQYF | TGCAGCGGGTTACTAGCGGGAAATATAGGTACAGATACGCAGTATTTT
TRBD1 | NA | TRBJ1-6 | TRBV19 | CASSPWTGGSPLHF | TGTGCCAGTAGTCCTTGGACAGGGGGATCACCCCTCCACTTT
NA | many | TRBJ2-3 | TRBV14 | CASSLLGSTDTQYF | TGTGCCAGCAGCCTCCTCGGTAGCACAGATACGCAGTATTTT
TRBD2 | many | TRBJ2-3 | TRBV10-3 | CAISPGLVTDTQYF | TGTGCCATCAGTCCGGGACTAGTCACAGATACGCAGTATTTT